Here is one T cell receptor beta chain with its context. The antigen is unknown. This record comes from a study of cytomegalovirus exposure and HLA in healthy donors. General study points: Later, an analysis showed that TCR beta chains associated with HLA were more clonally expanded than others that were equally common.

PCR amplification relied on 60 Vbeta primers (plus 13 Jbeta primers). Clones were read by immunoSEQ multiplex PCR, and TCRdb kept only the in-frame ones, dropping some. The table records 200,000 to 250,000 clones, roughly 83% of them present only once. Material for sequencing was PBMCs. This clonotype originated in a boy aged 2 to 9 in good health and CMV-seronegative.

The CDR3 coding sequence is TGTGCCTGGAGTGTAGGGGACAGGGGGATCAGAGAGCAGTTCTTC. As protein: CAWSVGDRGIREQFF. This chain uses TRBV30 with TRBJ2-1; 11 nucleotides line up with TRBD1. J gave up 10 bases and V 0 bases, and 8 bases lay outside the gene matches. Germline V CDR1 and CDR2: GTSNPN, SVGIG (reference sequence). This CDR3 has 15 amino acids.